The rows below give T cell receptor beta chains drawn from one sample of a study of T cells in Graves' hyperthyroidism and ophthalmopathy. TCRdb reprocessed the multiplex PCR reads with MiXCR, giving one entry per CDR3 protein. This sample has roughly 280,000 distinct CDR3 sequences, with 20% to 25% found just once. Material for sequencing was blood. The receptor set was obtained from a man aged 25 to 40 with Graves' ophthalmopathy. The CDR3 runs from the conserved cysteine through the conserved F or W. Each record gives: D gene, clone size, J gene, V gene, CDR3 DNA, CDR3 protein. D genes are given only for firm matches. Rows give clone size only sometimes, using once, few, many, or a class for an expanded clone.

D gene: .
clone size: few
J gene: TRBJ2-7
V gene: TRBV14
CDR3 DNA: TGTGCCAGCAGCCGTCTACAGGGTGTAACCCACGAGCAGTACTTC
CDR3 protein: CASSRLQGVTHEQYF

D gene: .
clone size: few
J gene: TRBJ1-5
V gene: TRBV19
CDR3 DNA: TGTGCCAGTAGTACCATTGACCGCAATCAGCCCCAGCATTTT
CDR3 protein: CASSTIDRNQPQHF

D gene: .
clone size: many
J gene: TRBJ1-1
V gene: TRBV7-9
CDR3 DNA: TGTGCCAGCAGCAAAGACAGCAACACTGAAGCTTTCTTT
CDR3 protein: CASSKDSNTEAFF

D gene: TRBD2
clone size: .
J gene: TRBJ2-3
V gene: TRBV7-9
CDR3 DNA: TGTGCCAGCAGCTCCGGACTAGGGAAGGACACAGATACGCAGTATTTT
CDR3 protein: CASSSGLGKDTDTQYF

D gene: .
clone size: .
J gene: TRBJ2-1
V gene: TRBV28
CDR3 DNA: TGTGCCAGCAGTTTATCGGGATTGGGCGCGGGTGAGCAGTTCTTC
CDR3 protein: CASSLSGLGAGEQFF

D gene: TRBD2
clone size: .
J gene: TRBJ2-7
V gene: TRBV20-1
CDR3 DNA: TGCAGTGCTAGATCTCACGGACTAGCCGACTCCTACGAGCAGTACTTC
CDR3 protein: CSARSHGLADSYEQYF

D gene: .
clone size: few
J gene: TRBJ2-3
V gene: TRBV6-1
CDR3 DNA: TGTGCCAGCAGTACCGACATCCTCAGCACAGATACGCAGTATTTT
CDR3 protein: CASSTDILSTDTQYF

D gene: .
clone size: .
J gene: TRBJ2-7
V gene: TRBV6-1
CDR3 DNA: TGTGCCAGCAGCCCTTTTCTCGGGGGAGGCTCGGTCTCCTACGAGCAGTACTTC
CDR3 protein: CASSPFLGGGSVSYEQYF

D gene: TRBD2
clone size: .
J gene: TRBJ2-1
V gene: TRBV20-1
CDR3 DNA: TGCAGTGCTAGAGATCGGGTAGCGGGAGGGCGGGCTGAGCAGTTCTTC
CDR3 protein: CSARDRVAGGRAEQFF

D gene: .
clone size: .
J gene: TRBJ2-1
V gene: TRBV12-3/TRBV12-4
CDR3 DNA: TGTGCCAGCACCCCATGGGGGCAGTTTCTGTCCTACAATGAGCAGTTCTTC
CDR3 protein: CASTPWGQFLSYNEQFF

D gene: .
clone size: few
J gene: TRBJ1-6
V gene: TRBV3-1
CDR3 DNA: TGTGCCAGCAGCCAAGGGAAGAATAATTCACCCCTCCACTTT
CDR3 protein: CASSQGKNNSPLHF

D gene: .
clone size: .
J gene: TRBJ1-2
V gene: TRBV20-1
CDR3 DNA: TGCAGTGCTAGAGAAAGTTGGGAGTCTGGCTACACCTTC
CDR3 protein: CSARESWESGYTF

D gene: .
clone size: .
J gene: TRBJ2-3
V gene: TRBV6-1
CDR3 DNA: TGTGCCAGCATGCGGGCCTCAGATACGCAGTATTTT
CDR3 protein: CASMRASDTQYF

D gene: .
clone size: many
J gene: TRBJ1-5
V gene: TRBV30
CDR3 DNA: TGTGCCTGGAGTCGGAGCTACAATCAGCCCCAGCATTTT
CDR3 protein: CAWSRSYNQPQHF

D gene: TRBD1
clone size: many
J gene: TRBJ1-5
V gene: TRBV3-1
CDR3 DNA: TGTGCCAGCAGCCAGGCCGGGACAGGGGCCAATCAGCCCCAGCATTTT
CDR3 protein: CASSQAGTGANQPQHF

D gene: .
clone size: few
J gene: TRBJ1-1
V gene: TRBV4-1
CDR3 DNA: TGCGCCAGCAGCCAACCCCACCTCGGAGGGGGCACTGAAGCTTTCTTT
CDR3 protein: CASSQPHLGGGTEAFF

D gene: TRBD2
clone size: few
J gene: TRBJ2-7
V gene: TRBV24-1
CDR3 DNA: TGTGCCACCAGTGATTTGGTTGCTAGCGGGAGCGACTCCTACGAGCAGTACTTC
CDR3 protein: CATSDLVASGSDSYEQYF

D gene: TRBD2
clone size: many
J gene: TRBJ2-1
V gene: TRBV20-1
CDR3 DNA: TGCAGTGCTAGAGATACGGGGGGACTAGCGGGAGGGCGGGCTGAGCAGTTCTTC
CDR3 protein: CSARDTGGLAGGRAEQFF

D gene: .
clone size: many
J gene: TRBJ2-7
V gene: TRBV27
CDR3 DNA: TGTGCCAGCAGTTTATCTCGGAGCTCCTACGAGCAGTACTTC
CDR3 protein: CASSLSRSSYEQYF

D gene: .
clone size: .
J gene: TRBJ1-5
V gene: TRBV5-6
CDR3 DNA: TGTGCCAGCAGCTTGGGGCCGTATAGCAATCAGCCCCAGCATTTT
CDR3 protein: CASSLGPYSNQPQHF

D gene: .
clone size: .
J gene: TRBJ2-3
V gene: TRBV12-3/TRBV12-4
CDR3 DNA: TGTGCCAGCAGCGTAAGGGGGGGCGCGGATACGCAGTATTTT
CDR3 protein: CASSVRGGADTQYF

D gene: .
clone size: .
J gene: TRBJ1-1
V gene: TRBV20-1
CDR3 DNA: TGCAGTGCTAGAGATGTAAGCAGCCCAGGAAACACTGAAGCTTTCTTT
CDR3 protein: CSARDVSSPGNTEAFF

D gene: .
clone size: few
J gene: TRBJ2-6
V gene: TRBV15
CDR3 DNA: TGTGCCACCAGCAGAGGAGGCGGACCCTCTGGGGCCAACGTCCTGACTTTC
CDR3 protein: CATSRGGGPSGANVLTF

D gene: .
clone size: many
J gene: TRBJ2-5
V gene: TRBV11-2
CDR3 DNA: TGTGCCAGCAGGGGGGCCCTATGGACCCAGTACTTC
CDR3 protein: CASRGALWTQYF

D gene: .
clone size: many
J gene: TRBJ2-7
V gene: TRBV30
CDR3 DNA: TGTGCCTGGATTCCTTGGGGGCGAGAGCAGTACTTC
CDR3 protein: CAWIPWGREQYF

D gene: TRBD1
clone size: few
J gene: TRBJ1-2
V gene: TRBV12-3/TRBV12-4
CDR3 DNA: TGTGCCAGCAGTTTTGGCAGGGGGGACTATGGCTACACCTTC
CDR3 protein: CASSFGRGDYGYTF

D gene: TRBD2
clone size: many
J gene: TRBJ2-7
V gene: TRBV28
CDR3 DNA: TGTGCCAGCAGTGAGCTTCTAGCGGGGGCCTACGAGCAGTACTTC
CDR3 protein: CASSELLAGAYEQYF

D gene: .
clone size: many
J gene: TRBJ2-3
V gene: TRBV3-1
CDR3 DNA: TGTGCCAGCAGCCATAGCACAGATACGCAGTATTTT
CDR3 protein: CASSHSTDTQYF

D gene: TRBD1
clone size: .
J gene: TRBJ2-1
V gene: TRBV6-2/TRBV6-3
CDR3 DNA: TGTGCCAGCAGACACGACAGGGTGTTGGTAAATGAGCAGTTCTTC
CDR3 protein: CASRHDRVLVNEQFF

D gene: TRBD1
clone size: .
J gene: TRBJ1-5
V gene: TRBV4-1
CDR3 DNA: TGCGCCAGCAGCCAAGGACTGGGACAGGAATATCAGCCCCAGCATTTT
CDR3 protein: CASSQGLGQEYQPQHF

D gene: TRBD2
clone size: many
J gene: TRBJ2-2
V gene: TRBV11-2
CDR3 DNA: TGTGCCAGCAGCTCGGGACTAGCGCCTCGGAACACCGGGGAGCTGTTTTTT
CDR3 protein: CASSSGLAPRNTGELFF

D gene: .
clone size: many
J gene: TRBJ2-3
V gene: TRBV30
CDR3 DNA: TGTGCCGGTCGAGCGGACACAGATACGCAGTATTTT
CDR3 protein: CAGRADTDTQYF

D gene: .
clone size: .
J gene: TRBJ2-5
V gene: TRBV14
CDR3 DNA: TGTGCCAGCAGCCGGGGGGCCGTGGAGACCCAGTACTTC
CDR3 protein: CASSRGAVETQYF

D gene: .
clone size: many
J gene: TRBJ1-5
V gene: TRBV3-1
CDR3 DNA: TGTGCCAGCAGCCAGGGAATTAGCAATCAGCCCCAGCATTTT
CDR3 protein: CASSQGISNQPQHF

D gene: TRBD1
clone size: few
J gene: TRBJ1-2
V gene: TRBV5-1
CDR3 DNA: TGCGCCAGCAGCTTGGGTGACAGGGGGCGCCCCTTCTATGGCTACACCTTC
CDR3 protein: CASSLGDRGRPFYGYTF

D gene: .
clone size: .
J gene: TRBJ2-1
V gene: TRBV20-1
CDR3 DNA: TGCAGTGCCATCTCAAAGGGGGACAATGAGCAGTTCTTC
CDR3 protein: CSAISKGDNEQFF

D gene: .
clone size: many
J gene: TRBJ1-4
V gene: TRBV28
CDR3 DNA: TGTGCCAGCAATCGACAGGCAACTAATGAAAAACTGTTTTTT
CDR3 protein: CASNRQATNEKLFF

D gene: .
clone size: few
J gene: TRBJ1-6
V gene: TRBV5-1
CDR3 DNA: TGCGCCAGCAGCTTGGGGCAGACCAATTCACCCCTCCACTTT
CDR3 protein: CASSLGQTNSPLHF

D gene: .
clone size: .
J gene: TRBJ1-1
V gene: TRBV10-3
CDR3 DNA: TGTGCCATCAGGGTTTCGGGCTTTGGGGAGAACACTGAAGCTTTCTTT
CDR3 protein: CAIRVSGFGENTEAFF

D gene: .
clone size: few
J gene: TRBJ1-1
V gene: TRBV6-2/TRBV6-3
CDR3 DNA: TGTGCCAGCAGTTACTCGATACGACTCCGGGGGGTTGCTGAAGCTTTCTTT
CDR3 protein: CASSYSIRLRGVAEAFF

D gene: TRBD2
clone size: many
J gene: TRBJ2-1
V gene: TRBV12-3/TRBV12-4
CDR3 DNA: TGTGCCAGCAGCCCTAAGGCGGGAGTCTACAATGAGCAGTTCTTC
CDR3 protein: CASSPKAGVYNEQFF

D gene: TRBD2
clone size: .
J gene: TRBJ2-1
V gene: TRBV5-4
CDR3 DNA: TGTGCCAGCAGCCCGCCAGCCGGGACTAGCATACATGAGCAGTTCTTC
CDR3 protein: CASSPPAGTSIHEQFF

D gene: .
clone size: few
J gene: TRBJ2-3
V gene: TRBV6-1
CDR3 DNA: TGTGCCAGCAGTGAAGGGGGGTACACAGATACGCAGTATTTT
CDR3 protein: CASSEGGYTDTQYF

D gene: .
clone size: many
J gene: TRBJ1-5
V gene: TRBV20-1
CDR3 DNA: TGCAGTGCATCCTCAGGGATTGGCAATCAGCCCCAGCATTTT
CDR3 protein: CSASSGIGNQPQHF

D gene: TRBD1
clone size: .
J gene: TRBJ1-6
V gene: TRBV6-5
CDR3 DNA: TGTGCCAGCAGTTCAGGACAGGGCGCTTCACCCCTCCACTTT
CDR3 protein: CASSSGQGASPLHF

D gene: TRBD2
clone size: few
J gene: TRBJ2-5
V gene: TRBV2
CDR3 DNA: TGTGCCAGCCAGAGTCGGCGGGAGGGCGGAGAGACCCAGTACTTC
CDR3 protein: CASQSRREGGETQYF

D gene: .
clone size: many
J gene: TRBJ1-5
V gene: TRBV18
CDR3 DNA: TGTGCCAGCTCAGCCCGGGACGCCAATCAGCCCCAGCATTTT
CDR3 protein: CASSARDANQPQHF

D gene: TRBD1
clone size: few
J gene: TRBJ2-7
V gene: TRBV5-1
CDR3 DNA: TGCGCCAGCAGCTGGGGACAGGGGGCCGGCGAGCAGTACTTC
CDR3 protein: CASSWGQGAGEQYF

D gene: TRBD2
clone size: .
J gene: TRBJ2-1
V gene: TRBV28
CDR3 DNA: TGTGCCAGCAGTTTACCCCCCGTACGGAGTCTAGCGGGGGGTTACAATGAGCAGTTCTTC
CDR3 protein: CASSLPPVRSLAGGYNEQFF

D gene: TRBD1
clone size: many
J gene: TRBJ2-1
V gene: TRBV2
CDR3 DNA: TGTGCCAGCAGTGTAAAGGGACAGACTGAGCAGTTCTTC
CDR3 protein: CASSVKGQTEQFF

D gene: TRBD1
clone size: many
J gene: TRBJ1-1
V gene: TRBV28
CDR3 DNA: TGTGCCAGCAGTTTGACCAATGGACAGGTTTTAAACACTGAAGCTTTCTTT
CDR3 protein: CASSLTNGQVLNTEAFF

D gene: TRBD1
clone size: few
J gene: TRBJ2-2
V gene: TRBV3-1
CDR3 DNA: TGTGCCAGCAGCCGACAGGGGCCCTCCAGGAGGGAGCTGTTTTTT
CDR3 protein: CASSRQGPSRRELFF

D gene: .
clone size: .
J gene: TRBJ2-1
V gene: TRBV12-3/TRBV12-4
CDR3 DNA: TGTGCCAGCAGTTCTTCCCCCAATGAGCAGTTCTTC
CDR3 protein: CASSSSPNEQFF

D gene: .
clone size: many
J gene: TRBJ1-1
V gene: TRBV20-1
CDR3 DNA: TGCAGTGCTAGGGTAGGGGCAATGAACACTGAAGCTTTCTTT
CDR3 protein: CSARVGAMNTEAFF

D gene: TRBD2
clone size: .
J gene: TRBJ2-1
V gene: TRBV11-2
CDR3 DNA: TGTGCCAGCAGCATACTAGCGGGAGGTAATGAGCAGTTCTTC
CDR3 protein: CASSILAGGNEQFF

D gene: TRBD1
clone size: .
J gene: TRBJ1-6
V gene: TRBV20-1
CDR3 DNA: TGCAGTGCCAGGAAGGGACAGTATAATTCACCCCTCCACTTT
CDR3 protein: CSARKGQYNSPLHF

D gene: .
clone size: .
J gene: TRBJ1-2
V gene: TRBV29-1
CDR3 DNA: TGCAGCGCCCTCACCAGAGGGACCTATGGCTACACCTTC
CDR3 protein: CSALTRGTYGYTF

D gene: TRBD2
clone size: .
J gene: TRBJ2-2
V gene: TRBV18
CDR3 DNA: TGTGCCAGCTCACCACCCTGGCTAGCGGGGTCGAACACCGGGGAGCTGTTTTTT
CDR3 protein: CASSPPWLAGSNTGELFF

D gene: TRBD2
clone size: .
J gene: TRBJ2-4
V gene: TRBV2
CDR3 DNA: TGTGCCAGCAGTACTCGACGGACTAGCGGGAGAGCCAAAAACATTCAGTACTTC
CDR3 protein: CASSTRRTSGRAKNIQYF